This T cell receptor (beta chain) comes out of a study of blood T cell repertoires in COVID-19. The overall study: The origin of the acute and convalescent COVID-19 samples was the United States, Italy and Spain.

This CDR3 comprises 15 residues. V lost 3 bases and J lost 10; bases outside the gene matches: 13. Germline CDR1 MNHEY, CDR2 SMNVEV (reference sequence). The repertoire was sequenced with immunoSEQ multiplex PCR; TCRdb's copy has only in-frame clones and lacks some. The sample records over 150,000 clones, around 78% being singletons. The clonotype comes from a man of 80 years or more with acute or convalescent COVID-19. The sample comprised peripheral blood. This chain uses TRBV27 with TRBJ1-1; 8 nucleotides match TRBD1. The chain's CDR3 is CASSFLGAQGAAAFF. The CDR3, as DNA: TGTGCCAGCAGTTTTCTTGGGGCTCAGGGGGCGGCAGCTTTCTTT.